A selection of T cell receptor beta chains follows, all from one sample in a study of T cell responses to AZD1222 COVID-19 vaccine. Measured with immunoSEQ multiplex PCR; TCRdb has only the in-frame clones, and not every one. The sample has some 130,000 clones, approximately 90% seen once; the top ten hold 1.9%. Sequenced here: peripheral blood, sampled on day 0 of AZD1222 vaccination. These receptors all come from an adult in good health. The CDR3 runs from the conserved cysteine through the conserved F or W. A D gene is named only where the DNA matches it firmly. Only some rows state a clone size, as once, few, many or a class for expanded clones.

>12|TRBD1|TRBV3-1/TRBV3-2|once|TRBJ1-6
TGTGCCAGCAGCCAAGCAACAGGGGTCCTCCACTTT
CASSQATGVLHF
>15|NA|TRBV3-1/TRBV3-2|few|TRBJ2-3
TGTGCCAGCAGCCAAGAAACGGGGGGCACAGATACGCAGTATTTT
CASSQETGGTDTQYF
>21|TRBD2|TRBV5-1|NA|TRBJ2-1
TGCGCCAGCAGCCTAATCGGCACTAGCGGGAGGTTGAACAGCTCCTACAATGAGCAGTTCTTC
CASSLIGTSGRLNSSYNEQFF
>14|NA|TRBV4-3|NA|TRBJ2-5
TGCGCCAGCAGCCAAGATCGAAAACCCGGGACCCAGTACTTC
CASSQDRKPGTQYF
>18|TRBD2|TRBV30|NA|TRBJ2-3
TGTGCCTGGAGTAAGGGCCGACTAGCGGGAGGTTCCACAGATACGCAGTATTTT
CAWSKGRLAGGSTDTQYF
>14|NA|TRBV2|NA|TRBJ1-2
TGTGCCAGCAGTGTCGGGCAGGGGAACTATGGCTACACCTTC
CASSVGQGNYGYTF
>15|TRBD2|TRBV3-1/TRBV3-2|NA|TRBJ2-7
TGTGCCAGCAGCCGACTGGGGCGGGGGAGATACGAGCAGTACTTC
CASSRLGRGRYEQYF
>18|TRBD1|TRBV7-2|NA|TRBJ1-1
TGTGCCAGCAGCCACGGGCGGGACAGGGGGTGGGTGAACACTGAAGCTTTCTTT
CASSHGRDRGWVNTEAFF
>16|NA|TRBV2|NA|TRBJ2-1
TGTGCCAGCAGTGAACGAAATCGAGGGCTCTACAATGAGCAGTTCTTC
CASSERNRGLYNEQFF
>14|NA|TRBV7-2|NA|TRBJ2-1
TGTGCCAGCAGCTTACTAGGAGTATCGCATGAGCAGTTCTTC
CASSLLGVSHEQFF
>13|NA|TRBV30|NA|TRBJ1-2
TGTGCCTGGTTCGGACGGTCCCGGGTTGGCTACACCTTC
CAWFGRSRVGYTF
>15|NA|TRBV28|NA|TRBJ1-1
TGTGCCAGCAGTTTAACGGGACACCTCAACACTGAAGCTTTCTTT
CASSLTGHLNTEAFF
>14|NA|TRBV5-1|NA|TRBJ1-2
TGCGCCAGCAGCTTGGACCCAACGTTCTATGGCTACACCTTC
CASSLDPTFYGYTF
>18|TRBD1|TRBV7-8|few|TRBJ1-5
TGTGCCAGCAGCCCCTATATAGGGCCGGACAGGGGGCGTCAGCCCCAGCATTTT
CASSPYIGPDRGRQPQHF
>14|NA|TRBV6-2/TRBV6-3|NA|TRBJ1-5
TGTGCCAGCACCCCCTCGGGGTCTGGGCAGCCCCAGCATTTT
CASTPSGSGQPQHF
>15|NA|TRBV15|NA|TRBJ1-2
TGTGCCACCAGCAGTAAGGGGGAGGCTAACTATGGCTACACCTTC
CATSSKGEANYGYTF
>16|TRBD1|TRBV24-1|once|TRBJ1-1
TGTGCCACCAGTGATTCTCACAGGGGGAGAGTCACTGAAGCTTTCTTT
CATSDSHRGRVTEAFF
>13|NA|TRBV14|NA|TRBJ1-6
TGTGCCAGCAGCCCCTATGAGGGTTCACCCCTCCACTTT
CASSPYEGSPLHF
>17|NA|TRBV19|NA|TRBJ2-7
TGTGCCAGTAGTTTGGGTGTGGGCCGTTCCCATGTGGACGAGCAGTACTTC
CASSLGVGRSHVDEQYF
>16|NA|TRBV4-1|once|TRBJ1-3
TGCGCCAGCAGCCAAGAATGGGAGTTCTCTGGAAACACCATATATTTT
CASSQEWEFSGNTIYF
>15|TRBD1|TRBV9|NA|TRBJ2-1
TGTGCCAGCAGCACTCGGGACAGGGGGAAGGATGAGCAGTTCTTC
CASSTRDRGKDEQFF
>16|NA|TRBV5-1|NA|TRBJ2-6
TGCGCCAGCAGCGAGGGAAGCCGCTCTGGGGCCAACGTCCTGACTTTC
CASSEGSRSGANVLTF
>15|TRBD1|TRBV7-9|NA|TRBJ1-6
TGTGCCAGCAGCTCGCCCGGGACAGGGGGCGAGGCCCTCCACTTT
CASSSPGTGGEALHF
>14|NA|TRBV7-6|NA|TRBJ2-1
TGTGCCAGCAGCTTGGGGACTTCCTACAATGAGCAGTTCTTC
CASSLGTSYNEQFF
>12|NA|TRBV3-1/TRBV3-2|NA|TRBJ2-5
TGTGCCAGCAGCCAGGTAAAAGAGACCCAGTACTTC
CASSQVKETQYF